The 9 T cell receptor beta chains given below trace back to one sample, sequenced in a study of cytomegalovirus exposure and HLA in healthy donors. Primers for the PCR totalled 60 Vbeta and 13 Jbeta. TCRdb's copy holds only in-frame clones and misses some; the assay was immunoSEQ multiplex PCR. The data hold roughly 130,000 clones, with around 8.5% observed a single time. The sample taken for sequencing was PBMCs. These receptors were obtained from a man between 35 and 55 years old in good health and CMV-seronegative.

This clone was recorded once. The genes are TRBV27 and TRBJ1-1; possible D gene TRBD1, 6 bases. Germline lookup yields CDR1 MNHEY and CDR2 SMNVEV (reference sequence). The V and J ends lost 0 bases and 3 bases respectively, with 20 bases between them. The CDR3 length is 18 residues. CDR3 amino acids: CASSLSAGTLIPDTEAFF. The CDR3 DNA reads TGTGCCAGCAGTTTATCGGCCGGGACACTAATACCTGACACTGAAGCTTTCTTT.

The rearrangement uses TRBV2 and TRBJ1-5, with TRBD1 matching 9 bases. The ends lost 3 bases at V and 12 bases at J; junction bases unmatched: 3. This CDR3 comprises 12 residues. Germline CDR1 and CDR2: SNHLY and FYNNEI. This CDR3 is CASSDGTGHQHF. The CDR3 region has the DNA TGTGCCAGCAGTGATGGGACAGGGCACCAGCATTTT.

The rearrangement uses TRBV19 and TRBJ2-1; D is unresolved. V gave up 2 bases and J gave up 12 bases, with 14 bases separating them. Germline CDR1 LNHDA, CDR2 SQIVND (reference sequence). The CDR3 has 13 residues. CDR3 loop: CASSINPKMWQFF. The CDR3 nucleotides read TGTGCCAGTAGTATAAACCCTAAAATGTGGCAGTTCTTC.

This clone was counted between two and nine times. DNA of the CDR3: TGTGCCAGCAGCTTAGGACTAGCGGGGGGGCGAGAGACCCAGTACTTC. It codes for CASSLGLAGGRETQYF. V usage is TRBV7-2 and J usage is TRBJ2-5; 14 bases fit TRBD2. V lost 1 base and J lost 4; bases outside the gene matches: 2. This CDR3 region has 16 residues. The V gene's germline CDR1 is SGHTA and CDR2 FQGNSA.

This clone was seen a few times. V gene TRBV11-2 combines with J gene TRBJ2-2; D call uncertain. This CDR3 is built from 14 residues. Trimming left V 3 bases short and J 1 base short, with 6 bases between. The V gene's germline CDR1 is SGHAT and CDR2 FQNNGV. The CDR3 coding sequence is TGTGCCAGCAGCTTTTCACAGAACACCGGGGAGCTGTTTTTT. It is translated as CASSFSQNTGELFF.

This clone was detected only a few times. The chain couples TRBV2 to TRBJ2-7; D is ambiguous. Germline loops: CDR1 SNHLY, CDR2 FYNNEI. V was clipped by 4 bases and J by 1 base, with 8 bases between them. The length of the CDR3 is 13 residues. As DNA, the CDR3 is TGTGCCAGCAGTGGAGGCGATTCCTACGAGCAGTACTTC. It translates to CASSGGDSYEQYF.

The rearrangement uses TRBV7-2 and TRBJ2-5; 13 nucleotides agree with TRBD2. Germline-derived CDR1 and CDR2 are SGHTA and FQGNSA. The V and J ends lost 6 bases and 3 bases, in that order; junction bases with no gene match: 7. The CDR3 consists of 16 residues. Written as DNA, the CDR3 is TGTGCCAGCAGTCCAACCGGGACTAGCGGGGAAGAGACCCAGTACTTC. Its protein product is CASSPTGTSGEETQYF.

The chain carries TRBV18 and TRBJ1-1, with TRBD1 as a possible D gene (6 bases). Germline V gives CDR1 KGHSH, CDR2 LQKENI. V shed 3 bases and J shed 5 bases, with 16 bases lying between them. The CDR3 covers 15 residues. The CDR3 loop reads CASSPSGGARTEAFF. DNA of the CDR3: TGTGCCAGCTCACCTTCGGGGGGGGCGCGAACTGAAGCTTTCTTT. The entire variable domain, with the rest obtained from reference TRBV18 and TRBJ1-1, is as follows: NAGVMQNPRHLVRRRGQEARLRCSPMKGHSHVYWYRQLPEEGLKFMVYLQKENIIDESGMPKERFSAEFPKEGPSILRIQQVVRGDSAAYFCASSPSGGARTEAFFGQGTRLTVV.

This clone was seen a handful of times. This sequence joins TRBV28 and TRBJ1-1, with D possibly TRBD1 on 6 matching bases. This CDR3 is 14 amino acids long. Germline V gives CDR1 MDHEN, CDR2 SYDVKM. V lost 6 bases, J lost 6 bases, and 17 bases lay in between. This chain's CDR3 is CASRPDRDIPEAFF. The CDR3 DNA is TGTGCCAGCAGACCCGACCGGGACATTCCTGAAGCTTTCTTT.